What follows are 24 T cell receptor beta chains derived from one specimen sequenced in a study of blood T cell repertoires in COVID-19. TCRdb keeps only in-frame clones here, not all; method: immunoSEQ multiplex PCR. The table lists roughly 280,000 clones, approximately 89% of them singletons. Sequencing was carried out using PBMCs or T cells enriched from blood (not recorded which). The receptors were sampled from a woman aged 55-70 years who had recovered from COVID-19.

The DNA for the CDR3 is TGCAGCGTTAGGACAGGGAACACTGAAGCTTTCTTT. This encodes CSVRTGNTEAFF. The gene calls are TRBV29-1 and TRBJ1-1; 7 bases match TRBD1. This CDR3 contains 12 residues. Per the germline V gene, CDR1 is SQVTM and CDR2 is ANQGSEA. V gave up 5 bases and J gave up 1 base; unmatched junction bases: 1.

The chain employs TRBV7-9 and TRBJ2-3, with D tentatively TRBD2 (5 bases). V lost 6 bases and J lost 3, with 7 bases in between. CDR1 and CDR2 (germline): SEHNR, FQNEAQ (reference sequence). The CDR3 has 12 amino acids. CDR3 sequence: CASSWTTDTQYF. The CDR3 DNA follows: TGTGCCAGCAGTTGGACTACAGATACGCAGTATTTT. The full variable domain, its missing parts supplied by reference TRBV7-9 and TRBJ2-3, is DTGVSQNPRHKITKRGQNVTFRCDPISEHNRLYWYRQTLGQGPEFLTYFQNEAQLEKSRLLSDRFSAERPKGSFSTLEIQRTEQGDSAMYLCASSWTTDTQYFGPGTRLTVL.

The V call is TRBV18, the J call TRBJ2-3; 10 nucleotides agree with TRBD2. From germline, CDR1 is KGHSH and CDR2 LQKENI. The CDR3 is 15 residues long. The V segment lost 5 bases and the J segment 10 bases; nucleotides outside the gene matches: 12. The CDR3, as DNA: TGTGCCAGCTCAGCCCTAGCGGGGGTTGGGTTGGCGCAGTATTTT. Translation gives CASSALAGVGLAQYF.

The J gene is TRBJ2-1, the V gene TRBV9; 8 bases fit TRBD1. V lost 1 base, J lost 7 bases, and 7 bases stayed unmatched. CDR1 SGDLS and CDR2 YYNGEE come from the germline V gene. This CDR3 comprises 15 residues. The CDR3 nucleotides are TGTGCCAGCAGCGTAATGGGGGGACAGGTAAATGAGCAGTTCTTC. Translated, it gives CASSVMGGQVNEQFF.

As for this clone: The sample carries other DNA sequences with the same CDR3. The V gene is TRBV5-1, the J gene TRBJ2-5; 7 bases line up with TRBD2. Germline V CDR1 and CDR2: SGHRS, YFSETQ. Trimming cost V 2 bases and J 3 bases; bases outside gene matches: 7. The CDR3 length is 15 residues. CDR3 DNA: TGCGCCAGCAGCTTAGTAGGCCTAGCGGAAGAGACCCAGTACTTC. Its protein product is CASSLVGLAEETQYF.

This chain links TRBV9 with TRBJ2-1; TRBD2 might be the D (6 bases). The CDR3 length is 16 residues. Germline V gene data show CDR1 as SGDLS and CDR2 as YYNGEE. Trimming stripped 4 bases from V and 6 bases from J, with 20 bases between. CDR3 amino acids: CASSLRAGTYINEQFF. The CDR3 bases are TGTGCCAGCAGCCTTCGCGCCGGGACTTACATCAATGAGCAGTTCTTC.

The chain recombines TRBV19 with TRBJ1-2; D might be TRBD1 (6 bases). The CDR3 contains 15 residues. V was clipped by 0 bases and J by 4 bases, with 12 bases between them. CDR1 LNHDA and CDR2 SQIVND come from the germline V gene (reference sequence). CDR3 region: CASSIDQGSRYGYTF. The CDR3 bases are TGTGCCAGTAGTATAGATCAGGGGTCACGCTATGGCTACACCTTC. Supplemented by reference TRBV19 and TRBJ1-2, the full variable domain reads DGGITQSPKYLFRKEGQNVTLSCEQNLNHDAMYWYRQDPGQGLRLIYYSQIVNDFQKGDIAEGYSVSREKKESFPLTVTSAQKNPTAFYLCASSIDQGSRYGYTFGSGTRLTVV.

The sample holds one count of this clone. The CDR3 bases are TGTGCCAGCACCAGTCAGTCTGGAAACACCATATATTTT. This translates into CASTSQSGNTIYF. The chain employs TRBV6-5 and TRBJ1-3; D unclear. Germline V gene lookup returns CDR1 MNHEY and CDR2 SVGAGI. CDR3 length: 13 residues. Between the trimmed V and J ends, which lost 7 bases and 1 base, there was a span of 8 bases.

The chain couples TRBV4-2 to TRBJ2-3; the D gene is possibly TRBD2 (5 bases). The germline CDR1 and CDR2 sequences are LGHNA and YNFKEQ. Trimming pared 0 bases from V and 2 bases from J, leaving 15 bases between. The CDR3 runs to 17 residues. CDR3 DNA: TGTGCCAGCAGCCAAGAGCCCTGGGCGAGGGCCACAGATACGCAGTATTTT. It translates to CASSQEPWARATDTQYF.

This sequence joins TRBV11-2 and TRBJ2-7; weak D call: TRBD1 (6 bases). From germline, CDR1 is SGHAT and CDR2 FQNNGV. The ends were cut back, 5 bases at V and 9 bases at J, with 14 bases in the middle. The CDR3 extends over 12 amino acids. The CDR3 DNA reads TGTGCCAGCAGCAAACAGGGTACATGGCAGTACTTC. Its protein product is CASSKQGTWQYF.

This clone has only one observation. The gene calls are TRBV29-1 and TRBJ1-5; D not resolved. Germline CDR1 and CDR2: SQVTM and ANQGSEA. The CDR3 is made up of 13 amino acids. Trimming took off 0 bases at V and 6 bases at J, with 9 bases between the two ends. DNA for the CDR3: TGCAGCGTTGAAGAGGTCGAGGGTCAGCCCCAGCATTTT. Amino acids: CSVEEVEGQPQHF.

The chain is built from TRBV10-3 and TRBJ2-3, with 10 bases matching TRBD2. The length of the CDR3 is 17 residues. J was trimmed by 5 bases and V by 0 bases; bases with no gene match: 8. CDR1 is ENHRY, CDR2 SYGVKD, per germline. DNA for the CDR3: TGTGCCATCAGTGAGTCCCCAAGCGGGGGGGTAATAGATACGCAGTATTTT. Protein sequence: CAISESPSGGVIDTQYF.

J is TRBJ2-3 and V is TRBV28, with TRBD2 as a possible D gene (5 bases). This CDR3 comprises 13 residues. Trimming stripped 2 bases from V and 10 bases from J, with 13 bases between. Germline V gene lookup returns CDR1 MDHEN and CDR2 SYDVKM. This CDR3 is CASSLKAGKAQYF. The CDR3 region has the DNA TGTGCCAGCAGTTTAAAGGCCGGGAAAGCGCAGTATTTT.

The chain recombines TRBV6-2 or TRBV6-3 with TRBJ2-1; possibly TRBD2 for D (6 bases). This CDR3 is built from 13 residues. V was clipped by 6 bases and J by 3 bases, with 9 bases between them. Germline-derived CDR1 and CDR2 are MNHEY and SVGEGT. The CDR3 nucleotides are TGTGCCAGCAGCCGGACTATCTACAATGAGCAGTTCTTC. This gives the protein CASSRTIYNEQFF.

The CDR3 spells CASSWRRETQYF. The DNA for the CDR3 is TGTGCCAGCAGTTGGCGGAGGGAGACCCAGTACTTC. J is TRBJ2-5 and V is TRBV6-2 or TRBV6-3; D may be TRBD2 (5 bases). This CDR3 region has 12 residues. The germline CDR1 and CDR2 sequences are MNHEY and SVGEGT. V was cut by 4 bases and J by 5 bases, with 8 bases left in between.

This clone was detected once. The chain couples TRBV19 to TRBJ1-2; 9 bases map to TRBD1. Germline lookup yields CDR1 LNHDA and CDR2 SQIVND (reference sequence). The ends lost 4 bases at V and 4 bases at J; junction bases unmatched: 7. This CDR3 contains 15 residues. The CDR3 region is CASSTRTGETYGYTF. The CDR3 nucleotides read TGTGCCAGTAGTACTAGGACAGGGGAAACCTATGGCTACACCTTC. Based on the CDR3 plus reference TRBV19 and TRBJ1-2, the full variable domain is DGGITQSPKYLFRKEGQNVTLSCEQNLNHDAMYWYRQDPGQGLRLIYYSQIVNDFQKGDIAEGYSVSREKKESFPLTVTSAQKNPTAFYLCASSTRTGETYGYTFGSGTRLTVV.

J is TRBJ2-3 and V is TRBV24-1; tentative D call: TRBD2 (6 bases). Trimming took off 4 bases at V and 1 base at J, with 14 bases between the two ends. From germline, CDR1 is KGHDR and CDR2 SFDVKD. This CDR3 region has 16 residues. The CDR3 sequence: CATSDASALRTDTQYF. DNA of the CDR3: TGTGCCACCAGTGACGCTAGCGCACTCCGCACAGATACGCAGTATTTT.

CDR3 amino acids: CASTLDRGRWEQYF. The DNA for the CDR3 is TGTGCCAGCACCCTAGACAGGGGGCGTTGGGAGCAGTACTTC. The gene calls are TRBV6-5 and TRBJ2-7, with TRBD1 identical over 10 bases. J was trimmed by 7 bases and V by 7 bases; bases with no gene match: 10. Germline V gene data show CDR1 as MNHEY and CDR2 as SVGAGI. CDR3 length: 14 residues.

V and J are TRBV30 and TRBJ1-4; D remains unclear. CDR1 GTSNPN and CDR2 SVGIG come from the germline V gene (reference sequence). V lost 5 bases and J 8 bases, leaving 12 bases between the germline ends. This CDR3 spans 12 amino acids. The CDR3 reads CAWARDGEKLFF. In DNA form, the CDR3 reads TGTGCCTGGGCTCGGGATGGCGAAAAACTGTTTTTT. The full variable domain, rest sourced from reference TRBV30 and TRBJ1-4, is SQTIHQWPATLVQPVGSPLSLECTVEGTSNPNLYWYRQAAGRGLQLLFYSVGIGQISSEVPQNLSASRPQDRQFILSSKKLLLSDSGFYLCAWARDGEKLFFGSGTQLSVL.

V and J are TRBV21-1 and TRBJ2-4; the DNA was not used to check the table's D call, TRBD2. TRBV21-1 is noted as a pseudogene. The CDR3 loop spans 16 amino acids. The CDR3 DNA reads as TGTGCCAGCAGCCCCTCGGGGATAGAAGCCAAAAACATTCAGTACTTC. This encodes CASSPSGIEAKNIQYF.

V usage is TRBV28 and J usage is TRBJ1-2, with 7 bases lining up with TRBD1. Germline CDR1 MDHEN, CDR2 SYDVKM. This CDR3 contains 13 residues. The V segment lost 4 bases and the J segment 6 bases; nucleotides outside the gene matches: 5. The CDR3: CASSYQGEDGYTF. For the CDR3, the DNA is TGTGCCAGCAGTTACCAGGGGGAGGATGGCTACACCTTC.

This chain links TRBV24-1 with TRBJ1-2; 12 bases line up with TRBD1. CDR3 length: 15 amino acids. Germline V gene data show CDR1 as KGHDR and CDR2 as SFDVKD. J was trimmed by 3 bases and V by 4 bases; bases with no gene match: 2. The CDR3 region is CATSEGQGADYGYTF. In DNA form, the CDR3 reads TGTGCCACCAGTGAGGGACAGGGGGCCGACTATGGCTACACCTTC.

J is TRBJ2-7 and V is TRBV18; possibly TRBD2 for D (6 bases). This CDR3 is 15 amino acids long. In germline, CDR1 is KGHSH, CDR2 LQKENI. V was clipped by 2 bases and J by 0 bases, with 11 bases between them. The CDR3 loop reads CASSPRLVGSYEQYF. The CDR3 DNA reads TGTGCCAGCTCACCAAGACTAGTTGGCTCCTACGAGCAGTACTTC.

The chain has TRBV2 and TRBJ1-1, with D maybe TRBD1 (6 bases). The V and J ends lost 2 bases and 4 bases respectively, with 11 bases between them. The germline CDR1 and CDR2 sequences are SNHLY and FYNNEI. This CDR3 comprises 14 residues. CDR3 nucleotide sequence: TGTGCCAGCAGTGAACTGACAGGCTCCACTGAAGCTTTCTTT. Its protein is CASSELTGSTEAFF.